This T cell receptor (beta chain) emerged from a study of siplizumab effects on memory and regulatory T cells. Cells from the mixed lymphocyte reaction underwent coculture for around 6 days at 37 degrees C. Stimulator PBMCs carried Violet Dye, while responder PBMCs carried CFSE, combined at 1:1. Some clones are missing from TCRdb's copy, which holds only in-frame ones; the method was immunoSEQ multiplex PCR. Counted here are about 14,000 clones, almost 50% occurring once; the ten biggest clones make up roughly 10%. Trimming took 4 bases from V and 1 from J; bases not matched to a gene: 0. This CDR3 contains 13 residues. Per the germline V gene, CDR1 is SGHRS and CDR2 is YFSETQ. On this clone itself: Its antigen remains unknown.

The source is a human donor in good health; the cells came from an allogeneic mixed lymphocyte reaction. The sample was CFSE-low (dividing) CD4+ T cells sorted from an allogeneic mixed lymphocyte reaction. The chain couples TRBV5-1 to TRBJ2-3, with 7 bases lining up with TRBD1. The CDR3 nucleotides are TGCGCCAGCAGCGGACAGGGCACAGATACGCAGTATTTT. Its translation is CASSGQGTDTQYF. The full variable domain, with the rest looked up from reference TRBV5-1 and TRBJ2-3, is KAGVTQTPRYLIKTRGQQVTLSCSPISGHRSVSWYQQTPGQGLQFLFEYFSETQRNKGNFPGRFSGRQFSNSRSEMNVSTLELGDSALYLCASSGQGTDTQYFGPGTRLTVL.